The source of this TCR beta chain is a study of blood T cell repertoires in COVID-19. Study information: The origin of the acute and convalescent COVID-19 samples was the United States, Italy and Spain.

This CDR3 has 15 residues. CDR1 is SQVTM, CDR2 ANQGSEA, per germline. J gave up 6 bases and V 4 bases, and 9 bases lay outside the gene matches. Original methodology: Estimates of nucleated cell counts were drawn from the amplification of reference gene primers. The assay was immunoSEQ multiplex PCR, and TCRdb's table has in-frame clones only and misses some. V and J calls and clone size are given by that table; D and trimming were obtained from the DNA. The data show roughly 60,000 clones, around 84% seen once. The clonotype originates from a woman aged 60 to 75 with acute or convalescent COVID-19. The V call is TRBV29-1, the J call TRBJ1-2, with 12 positions matching TRBD1. Sequencing used peripheral blood. CDR3 sequence reads: CSVAPGTGGKDGYTF. DNA of the CDR3: TGCAGCGTTGCCCCCGGGACAGGGGGCAAGGATGGCTACACCTTC.